A single sample is the source of the 20 T cell receptor beta chains below, sequenced in a study of T cell responses to AZD1222 COVID-19 vaccine. Assay: immunoSEQ multiplex PCR; the TCRdb copy retains only in-frame clones and omits some. The sample yields tens of thousands of clones, around 86% seen once. The specimen was peripheral blood, collected 28 days after the second AZD1222 dose. The receptors originated from an adult who received the AZD1222 COVID-19 vaccine.

The chain combines TRBV15 with TRBJ1-6; weak D call: TRBD1 (6 bases). The CDR3 runs 17 residues. V was shortened by 3 bases and J by 7 bases, with 19 bases between the two germline ends. Germline values: CDR1 LNHNV, CDR2 YYDKDF (reference sequence). The CDR3 is CATSRRLTGAQNSPLHF. The CDR3 coding sequence is TGTGCCACCAGCAGGCGATTGACAGGCGCCCAAAATTCACCCCTCCACTTT. The whole variable domain, remainder taken from reference TRBV15 and TRBJ1-6, is DAMVIQNPRYQVTQFGKPVTLSCSQTLNHNVMYWYQQKSSQAPKLLFHYYDKDFNNEADTPDNFQSRRPNTSFCFLDIRSPGLGDTAMYLCATSRRLTGAQNSPLHFGNGTRLTVT.

The chain combines TRBV2 with TRBJ1-5, with D unclear. Germline CDR1 and CDR2: SNHLY and FYNNEI. Trimming pared 6 bases from V and 4 bases from J, leaving 10 bases between. The CDR3 is made up of 13 amino acids. The CDR3 is CASRREINQPQHF. In DNA, the CDR3 is TGTGCCAGCAGACGGGAGATAAATCAGCCCCAGCATTTT.

V usage is TRBV10-3 and J usage is TRBJ1-2; 7 bases line up with TRBD1. Trimming took 0 bases from V and 6 from J; bases not matched to a gene: 4. The CDR3 loop spans 14 amino acids. The germline CDR1 and CDR2 sequences are ENHRY and SYGVKD. The CDR3 spells CAISESEGAHGYTF. CDR3 bases: TGTGCCATCAGTGAGTCCGAGGGGGCGCATGGCTACACCTTC.

J is TRBJ2-1 and V is TRBV29-1, with a possible D match to TRBD1 (6 bases). CDR1 is SQVTM, CDR2 ANQGSEA, per germline. This CDR3 is built from 12 residues. Trimming removed 3 bases from V and 12 bases from J, with 15 bases in between. The CDR3 sequence is CSVDGAGERQFF. CDR3 sequence (DNA): TGCAGCGTTGATGGGGCAGGGGAACGGCAGTTCTTC.

The gene calls are TRBV9 and TRBJ1-1, with a weak D call TRBD1 (6 bases). Germline loops: CDR1 SGDLS, CDR2 YYNGEE. The CDR3 loop spans 13 amino acids. Trimming stripped 7 bases from V and 5 bases from J, with 15 bases between. CDR3 protein: CASRGGLGTEAFF. CDR3 in DNA: TGTGCCAGCCGGGGGGGGCTAGGGACTGAAGCTTTCTTT.

This clone is a singleton in its sample. The V call is TRBV20-1, the J call TRBJ2-2; 7 bases are shared with TRBD1. CDR1 and CDR2 (germline): DFQATT, SNEGSKA (reference sequence). The V and J ends lost 6 bases and 13 bases, in that order; junction bases with no gene match: 8. The CDR3 consists of 11 residues. This CDR3 is CSARQGIRLFF. DNA for the CDR3: TGCAGTGCCAGACAGGGAATTAGGCTGTTTTTT.

This chain links TRBV5-6 with TRBJ1-2, with D possibly TRBD1 on 5 matching bases. The V and J ends lost 3 bases and 11 bases respectively, with 17 bases between them. The CDR3 sequence is 13 residues long. The germline gives CDR1 SGHDT, CDR2 YYEEEE. The CDR3 nucleotides read TGTGCCAGCAGCTGGGGTCGGGGCGGTGGATACACCTTC. Protein: CASSWGRGGGYTF.

The chain combines TRBV5-4 with TRBJ1-2, with D possibly matching TRBD1 (5 bases). This CDR3 is built from 14 residues. CDR1 is SGHNT, CDR2 YYREEE, per germline (reference sequence). Trimming pared 1 base from V and 2 bases from J, leaving 9 bases between. The CDR3 region has the DNA TGTGCCAGCAGCTTGATGGGGACCAACTATGGCTACACCTTC. As protein: CASSLMGTNYGYTF.

The chain couples TRBV18 to TRBJ1-5; 8 bases line up with TRBD1. Germline lookup yields CDR1 KGHSH and CDR2 LQKENI. The CDR3 sequence is 16 residues long. With V trimmed by 10 bases and J by 2 bases, 13 bases remained unmatched. CDR3 residues: CATRGQAPGGNQPQHF. The CDR3 DNA follows: TGTGCCACCCGGGGACAGGCACCCGGGGGCAATCAGCCCCAGCATTTT. Drawing the rest from reference TRBV18 and TRBJ1-5, the complete variable domain is NAGVMQNPRHLVRRRGQEARLRCSPMKGHSHVYWYRQLPEEGLKFMVYLQKENIIDESGMPKERFSAEFPKEGPSILRIQQVVRGDSAAYFCATRGQAPGGNQPQHFGDGTRLSIL.

The rearrangement joins TRBV10-3 to TRBJ1-1, with 7 bases that match TRBD1. The CDR3 consists of 11 residues. V was pared by 4 bases and J by 9 bases, with 2 bases of the junction left unmatched. Per germline, CDR1 ENHRY and CDR2 SYGVKD. The CDR3 spells CAISGGQKAFF. The CDR3 DNA follows: TGTGCCATCAGTGGGGGACAGAAAGCTTTCTTT.

This chain uses TRBV28 with TRBJ1-2; maybe TRBD1 (5 bases). The V gene lost 2 bases and the J gene lost 4 bases, with 14 bases spanning the gap. There are 15 residues in the CDR3. Germline CDR1 is MDHEN and CDR2 is SYDVKM. The CDR3 DNA is TGTGCCAGCAGTTTAGGCGGGGGGGTAGGCTATGGCTACACCTTC. It yields the protein CASSLGGGVGYGYTF.

The V call is TRBV6-5, the J call TRBJ1-5; perhaps TRBD1 as D (6 bases). The CDR3 spans 15 residues. V shed 5 bases and J shed 6 bases, with 17 bases lying between them. Germline assignment: CDR1 MNHEY and CDR2 SVGAGI. DNA of the CDR3: TGTGCCAGCAGTAGGGGGGGAGGGGTAGCTCAGCCCCAGCATTTT. Encoded protein: CASSRGGGVAQPQHF.

V and J are TRBV6-5 and TRBJ1-1, with D maybe TRBD1 (5 bases). Trimming took 6 bases from V and 1 from J, leaving 12 bases between them. Germline assignment: CDR1 MNHEY and CDR2 SVGAGI. CDR3 size: 14 residues. The CDR3 DNA reads as TGTGCCAGCAGCTATAGGGACCCGAACACTGAAGCTTTCTTT. Translating it yields CASSYRDPNTEAFF.

The rearrangement links TRBV5-8 to TRBJ1-3, with no clear D. This CDR3 is built from 15 residues. In germline, CDR1 is SGHTS, CDR2 YDEGEE. V lost 1 base and J 0 bases, leaving 8 bases between the germline ends. The chain's CDR3 is CASSLKSYSGNTIYF. CDR3 in DNA: TGTGCCAGCAGCTTGAAATCCTACTCTGGAAACACCATATATTTT.

The chain combines TRBV4-1 with TRBJ1-1; 7 bases align to TRBD1. This CDR3 spans 13 amino acids. After removal of 4 bases from V and 7 bases from J, the junction contained 6 bases not matched to a gene. Per germline, CDR1 MGHRA and CDR2 YSYEKL. For the CDR3, the DNA is TGCGCCAGCAGCCCGGGACAGACAGATGAAGCTTTCTTT. Its protein product is CASSPGQTDEAFF.

This clone showed up just a few times. V gene TRBV5-5 combines with J gene TRBJ1-2; weak D call: TRBD1 (5 bases). The CDR3 runs 13 residues. Trimming left V 4 bases short and J 2 bases short, with 9 bases between. The germline CDR1 and CDR2 sequences are SGHKS and YYEKEE (reference sequence). The CDR3 protein is CASSTGLNYGYTF. The CDR3 DNA sequence: TGTGCCAGCAGCACGGGGCTGAACTATGGCTACACCTTC.

The chain has TRBV19 and TRBJ1-6; a weak D match, TRBD1 (6 bases). The CDR3 has 15 amino acids. Germline assignment: CDR1 LNHDA and CDR2 SQIVND (reference sequence). V lost 3 bases, J lost 8 bases, and 14 bases lay in between. This CDR3 is CASSMQAGDYSPLHF. Written as DNA, the CDR3 is TGTGCCAGTAGTATGCAGGCAGGGGATTATTCACCCCTCCACTTT.

This clone was picked up one time. This sequence joins TRBV5-1 and TRBJ2-2; 12 positions match TRBD2. CDR1 is SGHRS and CDR2 is YFSETQ in the germline V gene. V was pared by 2 bases and J by 6 bases, with 8 bases of the junction left unmatched. The CDR3 is made up of 17 amino acids. This chain's CDR3 is CASSFLTSGGWAGELFF. For the CDR3, the DNA is TGCGCCAGCAGCTTTTTGACTAGCGGGGGATGGGCCGGGGAGCTGTTTTTT.

This sequence joins TRBV6-5 and TRBJ1-1, with D possibly being TRBD1 (5 bases). This CDR3 has 11 amino acids. V was clipped by 4 bases and J by 10 bases, with 10 bases between them. Looked up from germline, CDR1 is MNHEY and CDR2 is SVGAGI. The CDR3 coding sequence is TGTGCCAGCAGTTCAGGGAGAGGAGCTTTCTTT. The encoded protein is CASSSGRGAFF.

This chain joins TRBV2 and TRBJ1-1; D is undetermined. The CDR3 extends over 15 amino acids. Trimming removed 4 bases at V and 0 bases at J, with 12 bases between. CDR1 is SNHLY and CDR2 is FYNNEI in the germline V gene. CDR3 coding DNA: TGTGCCAGCAGTGTGGACCATCCCATGAACACTGAAGCTTTCTTT. Its protein product is CASSVDHPMNTEAFF. Combining the CDR3 with reference TRBV2 and TRBJ1-1 gives the whole variable domain EPEVTQTPSHQVTQMGQEVILRCVPISNHLYFYWYRQILGQKVEFLVSFYNNEISEKSEIFDDQFSVERPDGSNFTLKIRSTKLEDSAMYFCASSVDHPMNTEAFFGQGTRLTVV.